This T cell receptor beta chain was sequenced for a study of blood T cell repertoires in COVID-19. The CDR3 contains 16 residues. V lost 12 bases to trimming and J lost 5 bases; unmatched junction nucleotides: 18. Germline V lookup: CDR1 KGHDR, CDR2 SFDVKD. As handled by the study authors: Amplifying reference gene primers gave estimates of nucleated cell counts. Clones were read by immunoSEQ multiplex PCR, and TCRdb kept only the in-frame ones, dropping some. V and J calls and clone size come straight from that table; D and trimming were deduced from the DNA. The table lists fewer than 85,000 clones, around 88% of them singletons. This clone was recorded a few times.

The origin of this receptor is a man aged 60-69 years with acute or convalescent COVID-19. V gene TRBV24-1 combines with J gene TRBJ1-2, with 9 bases matching TRBD1. Sequenced sample: peripheral blood. The CDR3 here is CAPGGDRGGSLYGYTF. DNA of the CDR3: TGTGCCCCAGGGGGAGACAGGGGGGGATCCCTGTATGGCTACACCTTC.